This entry lists 21 T cell receptor beta chains sequenced from one sample in a study of cytomegalovirus exposure and HLA in healthy donors. Primers for the PCR totalled 60 Vbeta and 13 Jbeta. The repertoire was sequenced with immunoSEQ multiplex PCR; TCRdb's copy has only in-frame clones and lacks some. The table shows about 150,000 clones, with 55% to 80% occurring only once. The sample consisted of PBMCs. The source of these receptors is a woman aged 55-69 years in good health and CMV-seropositive.

V and J are TRBV21-1 and TRBJ2-5; TRBD2 is taken as the D call from the table, unchecked against the DNA. The DNA matches TRBJ2-7 better at its end, which makes the J call doubtful. TRBV21-1 is a pseudogene. The CDR3 has 11 amino acids. In DNA form, the CDR3 reads TGTGCCAGCAGCAAAGAGTACGAGCAGTACTTC. Translation: CASSKEYEQYF.

Comments on this clone: The junction and the germline gene differ at one end; a read error may be behind it. The gene calls are TRBV29-1 and TRBJ1-1; 7 bases map to TRBD1. CDR1 and CDR2 (germline): SQVTM, ANQGSEA. CDR3 length: 14 residues. The CDR3 nucleotides read TGCAGCGCTGAACAGGGGTCGTCGTACACTGAAGCTTTCTTT. Protein: CSAEQGSSYTEAFF. Supplemented by reference TRBV29-1 and TRBJ1-1, the full variable domain reads SAVISQKPSRDICQRGTSLTIQCQVDSQVTMMFWYRQQPGQSLTLIATANQGSEATYESGFVIDKFPISRPNLTFSTLTVSNMSPEDSSIYLCSAEQGSSYTEAFFGQGTRLTVV.

The chain has TRBV6-5 and TRBJ2-3, with 9 bases aligning to TRBD1. The CDR3 has 16 residues. In germline, CDR1 is MNHEY, CDR2 SVGAGI. The trim removed 2 bases at V and 6 bases at J, leaving 9 bases unmatched. The CDR3 loop is CASSYGGTGIGDTQYF. CDR3 nucleotides: TGTGCCAGCAGTTACGGGGGGACAGGGATCGGGGATACGCAGTATTTT.

This chain links TRBV4-2 with TRBJ2-1, with D perhaps TRBD2 (5 bases). The V gene's germline CDR1 is LGHNA and CDR2 YNFKEQ. V was cut by 0 bases and J by 0 bases, with 15 bases left in between. The CDR3 totals 18 residues. The CDR3, as DNA: TGTGCCAGCAGCCAAGATACTTCCCGGGATAGCTCCTACAATGAGCAGTTCTTC. Its translation: CASSQDTSRDSSYNEQFF.

The chain joins TRBV19 to TRBJ1-3; maybe TRBD1 (6 bases). The V gene's germline CDR1 is LNHDA and CDR2 SQIVND (reference sequence). The CDR3 spans 16 residues. V was cut by 4 bases and J by 0 bases, with 13 bases left in between. CDR3 residues: CASSRRQDRSGNTIYF. As DNA, the CDR3 is TGTGCCAGTAGTAGACGACAGGATCGCTCTGGAAACACCATATATTTT.

In this sample, this clone turned up a few times. This sequence joins TRBV25-1 and TRBJ2-5, with D hard to call. CDR1 is MGHDK and CDR2 is SYGVNS in the germline V gene. The V end was cut by 1 base, the J end by 2 bases, with 11 bases between. CDR3 size: 15 residues. This CDR3 is CASSEFSRRQETQYF. For the CDR3, the DNA is TGTGCCAGCAGTGAATTCTCGCGCCGTCAAGAGACCCAGTACTTC.

The chain joins TRBV7-2 to TRBJ2-1; TRBD2 aligns across 11 bases. This CDR3 region has 15 residues. Germline CDR1 reads SGHTA; CDR2 reads FQGNSA. V lost 4 bases and J lost 4; bases outside the gene matches: 3. The CDR3 spells CASSWTSGSYNEQFF. The CDR3 DNA follows: TGTGCCAGCAGCTGGACTAGCGGGTCTTACAATGAGCAGTTCTTC. Looking up the rest from reference TRBV7-2 and TRBJ2-1 gives the full variable domain: GAGVSQSPSNKVTEKGKDVELRCDPISGHTALYWYRQSLGQGLEFLIYFQGNSAPDKSGLPSDRFSAERTGGSVSTLTIQRTQQEDSAVYLCASSWTSGSYNEQFFGPGTRLTVL.

The rearrangement links TRBV19 to TRBJ1-4; 8 bases agree with TRBD1. The germline V gene has CDR1 LNHDA and CDR2 SQIVND (reference sequence). Trimming took 6 bases from V and 7 from J; bases not matched to a gene: 7. The CDR3 totals 14 residues. This CDR3 reads CASSWTGSPEKLFF. CDR3 nucleotide sequence: TGTGCCAGTAGCTGGACAGGGAGTCCTGAAAAACTGTTTTTT.

A single count supports this clone. The chain combines TRBV4-3 with TRBJ1-2; D unclear. Looked up from germline, CDR1 is LGHNA and CDR2 is YSLEER. V shed 0 bases and J shed 0 bases, with 11 bases lying between them. The CDR3 sequence is 16 residues long. CDR3 nucleotides: TGCGCCAGCAGCCAAGATCTTCTCCGCGCTAACTATGGCTACACCTTC. This encodes CASSQDLLRANYGYTF.

A remark on this clone: Without the conserved terminal phenylalanine or tryptophan, this CDR3 likely stems from a read error. V usage is TRBV28 and J usage is TRBJ2-7; 8 bases agree with TRBD1. V lost 2 bases, J lost 4 bases, and 16 bases stayed unmatched. The CDR3 sequence is 18 residues long. Germline CDR1 is MDHEN and CDR2 is SYDVKM. This CDR3 is CASSLVVGTGTFGYEQYL. DNA of the CDR3: TGTGCCAGCAGTTTAGTAGTTGGGACAGGTACCTTCGGGTACGAGCAGTACCTC.

The J gene is TRBJ2-7, the V gene TRBV7-9; the match to TRBD2 covers 9 bases. The CDR3 contains 15 residues. The germline gives CDR1 SEHNR, CDR2 FQNEAQ (reference sequence). V shed 0 bases and J 7 bases; nucleotides not matched to a gene: 7. CDR3 amino acids: CASSLAAGGHQEQYF. Here the CDR3 DNA reads TGTGCCAGCAGCTTAGCGGCGGGAGGGCATCAGGAGCAGTACTTC.

This chain links TRBV7-3 with TRBJ1-4, with D hard to call. Germline values: CDR1 SGHTA, CDR2 FQGTGA. CDR3 length: 16 residues. V was cut by 1 base and J by 7 bases, with 16 bases left in between. The CDR3 DNA is TGTGCCAGCAGCTTAAACGGCCCGGGGAGAGGTGAAAAACTGTTTTTT. The encoded protein is CASSLNGPGRGEKLFF.

The chain employs TRBV11-2 and TRBJ2-3; 7 bases match TRBD1. The CDR3 has 14 amino acids. CDR1 and CDR2 (germline): SGHAT, FQNNGV. V dropped 4 bases and J dropped 4; count of bases not matched to a gene: 5. CDR3 sequence reads: CASSYRGAADTQYF. The DNA of the CDR3 is TGTGCCAGCAGCTACAGGGGCGCCGCAGATACGCAGTATTTT.

The J gene is TRBJ1-5, the V gene TRBV10-3; weak D call: TRBD1 (5 bases). Germline CDR1 ENHRY, CDR2 SYGVKD. Trimming removed 1 base at V and 0 bases at J, with 10 bases between. CDR3 length equals 16 residues. CDR3 amino acids: CAISEFQGNSNQPQHF. DNA of the CDR3: TGTGCCATCAGTGAGTTCCAGGGAAATAGCAATCAGCCCCAGCATTTT.

The rearrangement links TRBV5-4 to TRBJ2-2; D is uncertain. CDR3 length: 15 amino acids. The V gene's germline CDR1 is SGHNT and CDR2 YYREEE (reference sequence). V was shortened by 2 bases and J by 1 base, with 9 bases between the two germline ends. The CDR3 nucleotides read TGTGCCAGCAGCTTAGAGTCGGGGAACACCGGGGAGCTGTTTTTT. Protein product: CASSLESGNTGELFF.

The chain couples TRBV14 to TRBJ2-1, with D tentatively TRBD2 (6 bases). V was shortened by 4 bases and J by 2 bases, with 15 bases between the two germline ends. This CDR3 is 16 amino acids long. From germline, CDR1 is SGHDN and CDR2 FVKESK. The CDR3 DNA reads as TGTGCCAGCAGCCCGGGGGAGACAGATCCCTACAATGAGCAGTTCTTC. Protein product: CASSPGETDPYNEQFF. Drawing the rest from reference TRBV14 and TRBJ2-1, the complete variable domain is EAGVTQFPSHSVIEKGQTVTLRCDPISGHDNLYWYRRVMGKEIKFLLHFVKESKQDESGMPNNRFLAERTGGTYSTLKVQPAELEDSGVYFCASSPGETDPYNEQFFGPGTRLTVL.

This clone has just a few counts. V and J are TRBV6-1 and TRBJ2-7; TRBD2 agrees at 10 bases. Germline V gene sequence: CDR1 MNHNS, CDR2 SASEGT. The V segment lost 8 bases and the J segment 2 bases; nucleotides outside the gene matches: 3. The CDR3 is 13 amino acids. The CDR3 DNA sequence: TGTGCCAGCCAACTAGCGGGAACCTACGAGCAGTACTTC. The encoded protein is CASQLAGTYEQYF.

The rearrangement uses TRBV13 and TRBJ2-2; 7 bases match TRBD1. Per germline, CDR1 PRHDT and CDR2 FYEKMQ (reference sequence). Trimming at V came to 7 bases and at J to 2 bases, leaving 7 bases not matched to a gene. This CDR3 has 15 amino acids. Written as DNA, the CDR3 is TGTGCCAGCAACGCCCAGGGGGTAAACACCGGGGAGCTGTTTTTT. This encodes CASNAQGVNTGELFF. Full variable domain (outside the CDR3, taken from reference TRBV13 and TRBJ2-2): AAGVIQSPRHLIKEKRETATLKCYPIPRHDTVYWYQQGPGQDPQFLISFYEKMQSDKGSIPDRFSAQQFSDYHSELNMSSLELGDSALYFCASNAQGVNTGELFFGEGSRLTVL.

The V gene is TRBV5-1, the J gene TRBJ2-1; the match to TRBD2 covers 8 bases. CDR1 is SGHRS, CDR2 YFSETQ, per germline. The CDR3 covers 19 residues. The V gene end was trimmed by 4 bases and the J gene end by 0 bases; junction bases not matched to a gene: 15. In DNA, the CDR3 is TGCGCCAGCAGCCCTGTGGCTAGCGGGCGGCCAAGCTCCTACAATGAGCAGTTCTTC. This encodes CASSPVASGRPSSYNEQFF.

The V and J genes are TRBV6-5 and TRBJ1-6; 7 bases fit TRBD1. With 6 bases clipped from V and 10 bases from J, the junction kept 9 bases outside the gene matches. Looked up from germline, CDR1 is MNHEY and CDR2 is SVGAGI. The CDR3 loop spans 14 amino acids. The CDR3 region has the DNA TGTGCCAGCAGGAGACAGGGATCAGGGTCACCCCTCCACTTT. This translates into CASRRQGSGSPLHF.

This chain uses TRBV6-5 with TRBJ2-1; possibly TRBD1 for D (5 bases). This CDR3 has 15 residues. CDR1 and CDR2 from the germline V gene are MNHEY and SVGAGI. V lost 3 bases, J lost 6 bases, and 15 bases lay in between. The CDR3 region is CASSYGAGKFNEQFF. Here the CDR3 DNA reads TGTGCCAGCAGTTATGGAGCAGGGAAATTCAATGAGCAGTTCTTC.